This T cell receptor beta chain was identified in a study of T cell changes during pregnancy in multiple sclerosis. The CDR3 contains 14 residues. V shed 6 bases, J shed 4 bases, and the junction held 4 bases outside the gene matches. The germline V gene has CDR1 SGHTA and CDR2 FQGNSA. Clones were sequenced by immunoSEQ multiplex PCR, and TCRdb holds only the in-frame ones, with some missing. Of roughly 60,000 clones in the sample, about 90% were seen once. The receptor's source is a female donor in good health, enrolled as a control in a pregnancy study. The specimen was peripheral blood, collected in the second trimester of pregnancy. The rearrangement links TRBV7-2 to TRBJ1-4; TRBD1 matches at 8 bases. CDR3 region: CASSSQGGNEKLFF. The CDR3 DNA reads TGTGCCAGCAGTTCACAGGGGGGTAATGAAAAACTGTTTTTT.